One and the same sample provided the 27 T cell receptor beta chains below, sequenced in a study of beta chain features in type 1 diabetes. Reverse transcription of all isolated RNA meant that expressed TCRB transcripts were sequenced. Data came from immunoSEQ multiplex PCR; TCRdb stores just in-frame clones and leaves some out. The sample holds 350,000 to 450,000 clones, around 14% seen once. The material sequenced was naive CD4+ T cells from blood. These receptors were taken from a man aged 25-45 years in good health.

The gene calls are TRBV29-1 and TRBJ1-1; D remains unclear. Deletions cut 3 bases from V and 0 bases from J, with 8 bases between. The CDR3 runs to 13 residues. Germline V lookup: CDR1 SQVTM, CDR2 ANQGSEA. The CDR3 DNA sequence: TGCAGCGTTGAGCAGAGTATGAACACTGAAGCTTTCTTT. This translates into CSVEQSMNTEAFF.

This rearrangement joins TRBV5-1 to TRBJ2-1; D possibly uses TRBD1 or TRBD2 (6 bases each). Germline loops: CDR1 SGHRS, CDR2 YFSETQ. The CDR3 totals 16 residues. V dropped 4 bases and J dropped 3 bases, with 17 bases sitting between them. CDR3 protein: CASSPGGRVNYNEQFF. For the CDR3, the DNA is TGCGCCAGCAGCCCCGGGGGCAGGGTCAACTACAATGAGCAGTTCTTC.

Written as DNA, the CDR3 is TGTGCCAGCAGTTTACCCGGGAGGGGCACAGATACGCAGTATTTT. Translation: CASSLPGRGTDTQYF. The rearrangement joins TRBV28 to TRBJ2-3, with TRBD2 matching 8 bases. The CDR3 covers 15 residues. The germline V gene encodes CDR1 MDHEN and CDR2 SYDVKM. The V gene end was trimmed by 2 bases and the J gene end by 1 base; junction bases not matched to a gene: 2.

The sample holds a few counts of this clone. The sample has other DNA sequences that encode this CDR3 too. This chain uses TRBV7-2 with TRBJ2-7; 7 bases fit TRBD2. The CDR3 contains 14 residues. The trim removed 3 bases at V and 0 bases at J, leaving 2 bases unmatched. The germline V gene encodes CDR1 SGHTA and CDR2 FQGNSA. The CDR3 region has the DNA TGTGCCAGCAGCTTCCGCGGGAGCTCCTACGAGCAGTACGTC. It codes for CASSFRGSSYEQYV.

This clone has only a few counts. In DNA, the CDR3 is TGTGCCAGCAGCCGGGACATCTCACCCCTCCACTTT. It translates to CASSRDISPLHF. This chain uses TRBV11-2 with TRBJ1-6; the D gene is possibly TRBD1 (6 bases). Trimming took off 5 bases at V and 10 bases at J, with 9 bases between the two ends. The CDR3 extends over 12 amino acids. Germline loops: CDR1 SGHAT, CDR2 FQNNGV.

This clone was counted between two and nine times. The V and J genes are TRBV30 and TRBJ1-1; TRBD1 might be the D (6 bases). Germline loops: CDR1 GTSNPN, CDR2 SVGIG (reference sequence). The V and J ends lost 1 base and 0 bases respectively, with 12 bases between them. This CDR3 has 15 residues. The CDR3 loop is CAWSETDSVNTEAFF. The CDR3 DNA follows: TGTGCCTGGAGTGAGACGGACAGCGTGAACACTGAAGCTTTCTTT. Full variable domain (outside the CDR3, taken from reference TRBV30 and TRBJ1-1): SQTIHQWPATLVQPVGSPLSLECTVEGTSNPNLYWYRQAAGRGLQLLFYSVGIGQISSEVPQNLSASRPQDRQFILSSKKLLLSDSGFYLCAWSETDSVNTEAFFGQGTRLTVV.

There are a few counts of this clone. The DNA of the CDR3 is TGTGCCTGGAGTTCCGACAGAGATTCACCCCTCCACTTT. It yields the protein CAWSSDRDSPLHF. V gene TRBV30 combines with J gene TRBJ1-6, with a weak D call TRBD1 (5 bases). CDR1 is GTSNPN, CDR2 SVGIG, per germline (reference sequence). CDR3 length: 13 amino acids. V was shortened by 2 bases and J by 8 bases, with 10 bases between the two germline ends. Full variable domain (remainder filled in from reference TRBV30 and TRBJ1-6): SQTIHQWPATLVQPVGSPLSLECTVEGTSNPNLYWYRQAAGRGLQLLFYSVGIGQISSEVPQNLSASRPQDRQFILSSKKLLLSDSGFYLCAWSSDRDSPLHFGNGTRLTVT.

There are a few counts of this clone. This chain links TRBV19 with TRBJ2-3; weak D call: TRBD2 (5 bases). In germline, CDR1 is LNHDA, CDR2 SQIVND (reference sequence). This CDR3 is 15 amino acids long. Trimming pared 3 bases from V and 3 bases from J, leaving 13 bases between. This CDR3 reads CASSIQRQATDTQYF. DNA of the CDR3: TGTGCCAGTAGTATCCAGCGGCAGGCAACAGATACGCAGTATTTT.

This clone came up a few times. The V gene is TRBV5-1, the J gene TRBJ2-1, with no clear D. The CDR3 consists of 13 residues. V lost 3 bases to trimming and J lost 6 bases, with 10 bases between them. Germline V gene lookup returns CDR1 SGHRS and CDR2 YFSETQ. CDR3 sequence reads: CASSSEFPNEQFF. DNA of the CDR3: TGCGCCAGCAGCTCCGAATTCCCCAATGAGCAGTTCTTC.

This clone was picked up a small number of times. V and J are TRBV2 and TRBJ2-5; no clear D gene. The CDR3 extends over 12 amino acids. CDR1 SNHLY and CDR2 FYNNEI come from the germline V gene. V was clipped by 6 bases and J by 4 bases, with 9 bases between them. The CDR3 DNA sequence: TGTGCCAGCAGGTCAATGGGAGAGACCCAGTACTTC. Protein product: CASRSMGETQYF.

This clone showed up just a few times. Additional DNA sequences in this sample encode the identical CDR3. The chain uses TRBV30 and TRBJ2-6; D unclear. In germline, CDR1 is GTSNPN, CDR2 SVGIG (reference sequence). This CDR3 is 12 amino acids long. CDR3 coding DNA: TGTGCTTGGGGCTCTGGGGCCAACGTCCTGACTTTC. It is translated as CAWGSGANVLTF.

This clone has more than one count but fewer than ten. The rearrangement joins TRBV29-1 to TRBJ1-2; TRBD1 is a possible D gene (6 bases). CDR1 is SQVTM and CDR2 is ANQGSEA in the germline V gene. CDR3 length: 13 residues. Trimming shortened V by 4 bases and J by 7 bases, and 16 bases separated the two germline ends. The CDR3 loop reads CSVAVLTGFGYTF. The CDR3, as DNA: TGCAGCGTTGCCGTATTAACAGGGTTTGGCTACACCTTC.

The chain combines TRBV6-1 with TRBJ2-7, with 8 bases that match TRBD1. CDR1 is MNHNS, CDR2 SASEGT, per germline. The CDR3 has 13 amino acids. The ends lost 10 bases at V and 6 bases at J; junction bases unmatched: 11. DNA of the CDR3: TGTGCCACCTGGACAGGGAGACGATCCGAGCAGTACTTC. Protein: CATWTGRRSEQYF.

The chain recombines TRBV18 with TRBJ1-2; possibly TRBD1 for D (6 bases). CDR3 length: 14 amino acids. Per germline, CDR1 KGHSH and CDR2 LQKENI. Trimming cost V 2 bases and J 6 bases, with 13 bases left between them. The CDR3 sequence: CASSPIRGVDGYTF. The CDR3 DNA follows: TGTGCCAGCTCACCAATCAGGGGAGTTGATGGCTACACCTTC.

The V call is TRBV7-6, the J call TRBJ2-5; 14 nucleotides line up with TRBD2. Germline CDR1 SGHVS, CDR2 FNYEAQ. V shed 5 bases, J shed 5 bases, and the junction held 7 bases outside the gene matches. The CDR3 spans 16 residues. DNA for the CDR3: TGTGCCAGCAGCGGGACTAGCGGGAGCCCCGTGGAGACCCAGTACTTC. It is translated as CASSGTSGSPVETQYF.

This clone was observed a few times. The V call is TRBV5-4, the J call TRBJ2-1; tentatively, D is TRBD2 (5 bases). V was pared by 0 bases and J by 0 bases, with 16 bases between. Germline V gives CDR1 SGHNT, CDR2 YYREEE (reference sequence). This CDR3 comprises 18 residues. The CDR3 loop reads CASSLGISSLSSYNEQFF. The CDR3 nucleotides read TGTGCCAGCAGCTTGGGGATTTCTAGCCTCTCCTCCTACAATGAGCAGTTCTTC.

The V and J genes are TRBV4-3 and TRBJ2-3, with D maybe TRBD2 (6 bases). The CDR3 has 13 residues. CDR1 and CDR2 from the germline V gene are LGHNA and YSLEER. Trimming removed 4 bases from V and 1 base from J, with 6 bases in between. CDR3 sequence reads: CASSRGGTDTQYF. The CDR3 coding sequence is TGCGCCAGCAGCCGGGGGGGCACAGATACGCAGTATTTT.

In this sample, this clone turned up a few times. The J gene is TRBJ2-7, the V gene TRBV4-1; 11 positions match TRBD2. Trimming at V came to 4 bases and at J to 3 bases, leaving 5 bases not matched to a gene. The length of the CDR3 is 15 residues. Germline loops: CDR1 MGHRA, CDR2 YSYEKL. CDR3 protein: CASSPGLAGVYEQYV. Here the CDR3 DNA reads TGCGCCAGCAGCCCTGGACTAGCGGGCGTCTACGAGCAGTACGTC.

For the CDR3, the DNA is TGTGCCAGCTCACCAAATACTAGCACAGATACGCAGTATTTT. This translates into CASSPNTSTDTQYF. The chain couples TRBV18 to TRBJ2-3; D is unclear. The length of the CDR3 is 14 residues. Germline V gene lookup returns CDR1 KGHSH and CDR2 LQKENI. Trimming left V 2 bases short and J 0 bases short, with 6 bases between.

A remark on this clone: Other DNA sequences in the sample encode the same CDR3. J is TRBJ2-5 and V is TRBV30; unclear D gene. V lost 2 bases and J lost 3, with 4 bases in between. CDR3 size: 11 residues. The V gene's germline CDR1 is GTSNPN and CDR2 SVGIG (reference sequence). CDR3 in amino acids: CAWSPKETQYF. In DNA, the CDR3 is TGTGCCTGGAGTCCTAAAGAGACCCAGTACTTC.

The genes are TRBV9 and TRBJ2-3; 9 bases map to TRBD2. Losses at the gene ends were 3 bases for V and 2 bases for J; bases not matched to a gene: 10. Germline CDR1 and CDR2: SGDLS and YYNGEE. The CDR3 loop spans 17 amino acids. CDR3 residues: CASSALLTSGYTDTQYF. The CDR3 bases are TGTGCCAGCAGCGCGTTACTGACTAGCGGTTACACAGATACGCAGTATTTT.

The chain has TRBV5-4 and TRBJ2-5; 8 bases match TRBD2. Germline V gene lookup returns CDR1 SGHNT and CDR2 YYREEE (reference sequence). This CDR3 has 15 amino acids. Germline trimming cut 0 bases from V and 0 bases from J; bases unmatched to any gene: 1. In nucleotides, the CDR3 is TGTGCCAGCAGCTTGGAACTAGCGGACCAAGAGACCCAGTACTTC. The encoded protein is CASSLELADQETQYF.

In this sample, this clone turned up a few times. The chain joins TRBV5-1 to TRBJ2-3; 7 bases fit TRBD1. The CDR3 covers 14 residues. The germline gives CDR1 SGHRS, CDR2 YFSETQ. V was clipped by 6 bases and J by 1 base; unmatched bases: 5. CDR3 in amino acids: CASISGGGTDTQYF. The CDR3 bases are TGCGCCAGCATCTCAGGGGGTGGCACAGATACGCAGTATTTT.

This rearrangement joins TRBV28 to TRBJ2-5, with TRBD2 matching over 7 bases. Trimming at V came to 3 bases and at J to 4 bases, leaving 5 bases not matched to a gene. Germline CDR1 reads MDHEN; CDR2 reads SYDVKM. The CDR3 runs to 14 residues. DNA of the CDR3: TGTGCCAGCAGTTTTGCGGGAGCGGGAGAGACCCAGTACTTC. Encoded protein: CASSFAGAGETQYF.

This chain uses TRBV10-3 with TRBJ2-4; no definite D call. The CDR3 is made up of 13 amino acids. The V gene lost 11 bases and the J gene lost 4 bases, with 15 bases spanning the gap. The germline V gene encodes CDR1 ENHRY and CDR2 SYGVKD. CDR3 in amino acids: CASRRAEKNIQYF. CDR3 DNA: TGTGCCTCCCGACGGGCCGAAAAAAACATTCAGTACTTC.

In this sample, this clone turned up a few times. This chain joins TRBV25-1 and TRBJ1-5, with 8 bases that match TRBD1. Unmatched junction bases numbered 6, after V lost 5 bases and J lost 6 bases. The germline V gene has CDR1 MGHDK and CDR2 SYGVNS. The CDR3 extends over 14 amino acids. CDR3 sequence: CASSQTGARQPQHF. Written as DNA, the CDR3 is TGTGCCAGCAGTCAGACAGGGGCCCGTCAGCCCCAGCATTTT.

This clone appeared a few times. This chain links TRBV7-9 with TRBJ2-1; no reliable D call. Germline V gene data show CDR1 as SEHNR and CDR2 as FQNEAQ (reference sequence). Trimming pared 5 bases from V and 0 bases from J, leaving 8 bases between. The CDR3 contains 14 residues. The CDR3 is CASSADVSYNEQFF. Here the CDR3 DNA reads TGTGCCAGCAGCGCGGATGTCTCCTACAATGAGCAGTTCTTC.